Listed here are 9 T cell receptor beta chains from one sample, sequenced in a study of cytomegalovirus exposure and HLA in healthy donors. PCR primers comprised 60 Vbeta and 13 Jbeta primers. Data came from immunoSEQ multiplex PCR; TCRdb stores just in-frame clones and leaves some out. The sample lists about 170,000 clones, just under 85% occurring once. Sequenced sample: PBMCs. All receptors come from a girl aged 10-17 years in good health and CMV-seropositive.

The V gene is TRBV6-1, the J gene TRBJ1-1; maybe TRBD1 (5 bases). CDR3 size: 15 residues. V lost 6 bases, J lost 3 bases, and 17 bases lay in between. Germline values: CDR1 MNHNS, CDR2 SASEGT. The CDR3 protein is CASSPGVGEDTEAFF. The DNA of the CDR3 is TGTGCCAGCAGCCCGGGGGTGGGGGAGGACACTGAAGCTTTCTTT.

The CDR3 is CASSIAETNSPLHF. The DNA for the CDR3 is TGTGCCAGTAGTATAGCGGAGACTAATTCACCCCTCCACTTT. V gene TRBV19 combines with J gene TRBJ1-6; D remains unclear. Trimming removed 1 base at V and 6 bases at J, with 7 bases between. The CDR3 totals 14 residues. CDR1 LNHDA and CDR2 SQIVND come from the germline V gene (reference sequence).

This clone was recorded only once. Germline is not matched at one junction end, which may reflect a read error. The chain combines TRBV14 with TRBJ1-1, with D tentatively TRBD1 (6 bases). The CDR3 is made up of 14 amino acids. Germline CDR1 reads SGHDN; CDR2 reads FVKESK. The CDR3 nucleotides read TGTGCCAGCAGCGAAGAACAGGGTAACACTGAAGCTTTCTTT. As protein: CASSEEQGNTEAFF.

This clone was seen a few times. J is TRBJ1-6 and V is TRBV5-1; no firm D call. The CDR3 has 16 residues. Germline V gene lookup returns CDR1 SGHRS and CDR2 YFSETQ. With 2 bases removed from V and 0 bases from J, the gap between germline ends came to 9 bases. CDR3 sequence: CASSFQAISYNSPLHF. The CDR3 region has the DNA TGCGCCAGCAGCTTTCAAGCTATCTCCTATAATTCACCCCTCCACTTT.

This clone appeared a few times. This chain links TRBV30 with TRBJ1-2, with 12 nucleotides matching TRBD1. Unmatched junction bases numbered 5, after V lost 4 bases and J lost 2 bases. This CDR3 region has 15 residues. CDR1 GTSNPN and CDR2 SVGIG come from the germline V gene (reference sequence). Written as DNA, the CDR3 is TGTGCCTGGAAGGGACAGGGGGCGATAAACTATGGCTACACCTTC. It specifies CAWKGQGAINYGYTF.

The chain uses TRBV7-2 and TRBJ1-5; D is perhaps TRBD1 (6 bases). The CDR3 has 16 amino acids. The germline CDR1 and CDR2 sequences are SGHTA and FQGNSA. Between the trimmed V and J ends, which lost 5 bases and 5 bases, there was a span of 19 bases. The CDR3 DNA reads TGTGCCAGCAGCCCAGGGGTGGGGTCCGGGTATCAGCCCCAGCATTTT. It translates to CASSPGVGSGYQPQHF.

This clone was seen only a few times. CDR3 nucleotides: TGTGCCAGCAGTGAAGGGCTGCTTGGCTATGGCTACACCTTC. It translates to CASSEGLLGYGYTF. This chain uses TRBV6-1 with TRBJ1-2; D is unclear. The length of the CDR3 is 14 residues. Looked up from germline, CDR1 is MNHNS and CDR2 is SASEGT. Trimming cost V 1 base and J 4 bases, with 10 bases left between them.

Details on this clone: Relative to the germline gene, one junction end is altered; a read error may explain this. The genes are TRBV7-7 and TRBJ2-1; the match to TRBD2 covers 11 bases. The CDR3 is 15 amino acids. CDR1 is SSHAT and CDR2 is FNYEAQ in the germline V gene (reference sequence). The CDR3 DNA sequence: TGTGCTAGCAGCCTAACCGGGACTAGCGGAAATGAGCAGTTCTTC. Its translation: CASSLTGTSGNEQFF.

CDR3 bases: TGTGCCAGCTCACAAGGACAGTCCTCGTGGGAGACCCAGTACTTC. Its protein is CASSQGQSSWETQYF. The rearrangement links TRBV18 to TRBJ2-5; TRBD1 is a possible D gene (6 bases). Per germline, CDR1 KGHSH and CDR2 LQKENI. The CDR3 consists of 15 residues. Trimming removed 4 bases from V and 5 bases from J, with 17 bases in between.